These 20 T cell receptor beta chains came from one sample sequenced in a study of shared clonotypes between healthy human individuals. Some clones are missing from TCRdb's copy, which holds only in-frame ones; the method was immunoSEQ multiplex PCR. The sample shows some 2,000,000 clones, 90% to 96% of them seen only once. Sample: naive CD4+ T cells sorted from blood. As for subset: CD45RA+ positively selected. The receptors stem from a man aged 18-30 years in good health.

CDR3 sequence (DNA): TGCGCCAGCAGCTTGGAAGGGACAGGCCACACTGAAGCTTTCTTT. Translation gives CASSLEGTGHTEAFF. V gene TRBV5-1 combines with J gene TRBJ1-1; 8 positions agree with TRBD1. The V gene end was trimmed by 0 bases and the J gene end by 3 bases; junction bases not matched to a gene: 4. The CDR3 is 15 residues long. Germline CDR1 is SGHRS and CDR2 is YFSETQ.

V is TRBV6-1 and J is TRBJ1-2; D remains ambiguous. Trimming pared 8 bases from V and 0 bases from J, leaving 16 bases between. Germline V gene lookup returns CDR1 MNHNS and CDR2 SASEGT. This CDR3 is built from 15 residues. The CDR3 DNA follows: TGTGCCAGCCTTCGGGCTGGGCAAGCTAACTATGGCTACACCTTC. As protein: CASLRAGQANYGYTF.

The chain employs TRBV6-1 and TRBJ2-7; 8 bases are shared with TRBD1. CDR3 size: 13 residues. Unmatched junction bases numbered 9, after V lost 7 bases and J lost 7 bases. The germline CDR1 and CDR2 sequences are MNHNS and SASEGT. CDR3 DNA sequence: TGTGCCAGCACGACAGGGGTTCGAGGGGAGCAGTACTTC. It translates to CASTTGVRGEQYF.

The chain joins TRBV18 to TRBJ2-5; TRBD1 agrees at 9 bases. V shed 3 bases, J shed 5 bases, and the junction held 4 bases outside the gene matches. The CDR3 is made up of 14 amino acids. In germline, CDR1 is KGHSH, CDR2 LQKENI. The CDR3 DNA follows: TGTGCCAGCTCACCTGGGACAGGGCCGGAGACCCAGTACTTC. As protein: CASSPGTGPETQYF.

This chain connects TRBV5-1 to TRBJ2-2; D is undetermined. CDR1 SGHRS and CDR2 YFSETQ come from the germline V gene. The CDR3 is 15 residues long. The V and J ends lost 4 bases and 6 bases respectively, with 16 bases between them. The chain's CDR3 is CASSQMGHTSGELFF. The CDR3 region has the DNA TGCGCCAGCAGCCAAATGGGTCATACCTCCGGGGAGCTGTTTTTT.

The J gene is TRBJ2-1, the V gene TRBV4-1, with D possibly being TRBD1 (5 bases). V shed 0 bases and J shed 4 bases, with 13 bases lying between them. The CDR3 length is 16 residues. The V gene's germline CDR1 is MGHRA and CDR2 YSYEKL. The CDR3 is CASSQEGARGYNEQFF. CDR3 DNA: TGCGCCAGCAGCCAAGAAGGGGCTAGGGGTTACAATGAGCAGTTCTTC.

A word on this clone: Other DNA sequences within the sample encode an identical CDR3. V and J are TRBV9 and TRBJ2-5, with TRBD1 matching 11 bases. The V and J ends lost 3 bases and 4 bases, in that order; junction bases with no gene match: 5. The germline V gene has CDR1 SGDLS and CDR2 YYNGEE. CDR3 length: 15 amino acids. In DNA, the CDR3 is TGTGCCAGCAGCGCGGACAGGGGGCGTGGAGAGACCCAGTACTTC. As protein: CASSADRGRGETQYF.

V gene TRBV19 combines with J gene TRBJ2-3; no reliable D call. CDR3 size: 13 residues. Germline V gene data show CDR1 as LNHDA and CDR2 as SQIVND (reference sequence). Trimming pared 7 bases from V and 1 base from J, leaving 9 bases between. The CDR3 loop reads CASTTWGTDTQYF. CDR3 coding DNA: TGTGCCAGTACCACCTGGGGCACAGATACGCAGTATTTT.

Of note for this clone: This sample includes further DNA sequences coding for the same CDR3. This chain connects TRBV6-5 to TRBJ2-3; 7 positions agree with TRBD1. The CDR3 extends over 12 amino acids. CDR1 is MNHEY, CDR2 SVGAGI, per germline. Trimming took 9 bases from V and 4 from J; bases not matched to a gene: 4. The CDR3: CASRTGADTQYF. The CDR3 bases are TGTGCCAGTAGAACAGGGGCAGATACGCAGTATTTT.

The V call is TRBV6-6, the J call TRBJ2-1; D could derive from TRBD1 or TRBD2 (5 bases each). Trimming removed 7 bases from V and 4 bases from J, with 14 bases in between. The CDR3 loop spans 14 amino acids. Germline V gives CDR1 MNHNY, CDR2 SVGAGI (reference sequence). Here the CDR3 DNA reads TGTGCCAGCACCCGGGACCCCACTTACAATGAGCAGTTCTTC. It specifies CASTRDPTYNEQFF.

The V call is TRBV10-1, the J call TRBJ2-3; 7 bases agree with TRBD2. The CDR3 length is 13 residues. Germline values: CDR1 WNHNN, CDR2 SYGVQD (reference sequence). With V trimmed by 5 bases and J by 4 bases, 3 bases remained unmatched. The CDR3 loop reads CASSLLASDTQYF. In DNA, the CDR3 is TGCGCCAGCAGTTTACTAGCGTCAGATACGCAGTATTTT.

CDR3 DNA sequence: TGTGCCAGCAGTGATTGGAAACCCCGACTAGGGGAGACCCAGTACTTC. As protein: CASSDWKPRLGETQYF. The chain links TRBV2 to TRBJ2-5; possibly TRBD2 for D (6 bases). CDR1 and CDR2 from the germline V gene are SNHLY and FYNNEI. Between the trimmed V and J ends, which lost 3 bases and 5 bases, there was a span of 19 bases. The CDR3 is 16 residues long.

The CDR3 spells CASSPEIREGGFF. CDR3 bases: TGTGCCAGCAGCCCCGAAATCCGGGAGGGAGGGTTCTTC. This sequence joins TRBV11-1 and TRBJ2-1; 8 nucleotides agree with TRBD2. With V trimmed by 5 bases and J by 15 bases, 12 bases remained unmatched. CDR1 and CDR2 (germline): SGHAT, FQDESV (reference sequence). This CDR3 region has 13 residues.

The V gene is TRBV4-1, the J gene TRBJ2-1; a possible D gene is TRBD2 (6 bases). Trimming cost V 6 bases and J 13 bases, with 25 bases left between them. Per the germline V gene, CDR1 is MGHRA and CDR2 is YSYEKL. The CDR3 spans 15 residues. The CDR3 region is CASRHSTGLPQYQFF. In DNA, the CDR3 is TGCGCCAGCAGGCATAGTACGGGACTCCCCCAATACCAGTTCTTC.

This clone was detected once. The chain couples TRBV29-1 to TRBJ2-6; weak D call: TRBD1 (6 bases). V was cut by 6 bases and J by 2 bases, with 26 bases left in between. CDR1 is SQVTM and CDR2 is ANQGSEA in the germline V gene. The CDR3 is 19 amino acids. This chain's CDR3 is CSVTSNGGGLLTGANVLTF. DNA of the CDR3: TGCAGCGTCACCTCGAATGGGGGCGGGCTATTAACTGGGGCCAACGTCCTGACTTTC.

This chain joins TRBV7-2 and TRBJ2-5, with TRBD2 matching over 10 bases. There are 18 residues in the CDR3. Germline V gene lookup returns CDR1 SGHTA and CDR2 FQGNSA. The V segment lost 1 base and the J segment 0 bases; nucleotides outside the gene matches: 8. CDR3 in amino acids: CASSLVPSGREYQETQYF. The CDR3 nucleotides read TGTGCCAGCAGCTTAGTCCCGAGCGGGAGGGAGTACCAAGAGACCCAGTACTTC.

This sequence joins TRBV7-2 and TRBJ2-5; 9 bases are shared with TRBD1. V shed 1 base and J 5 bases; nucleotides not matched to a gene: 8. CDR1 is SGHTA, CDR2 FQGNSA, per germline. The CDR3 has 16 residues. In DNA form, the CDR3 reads TGTGCCAGCAGCTTAGTAACGGGGACAGGGCGCGAGACCCAGTACTTC. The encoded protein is CASSLVTGTGRETQYF.

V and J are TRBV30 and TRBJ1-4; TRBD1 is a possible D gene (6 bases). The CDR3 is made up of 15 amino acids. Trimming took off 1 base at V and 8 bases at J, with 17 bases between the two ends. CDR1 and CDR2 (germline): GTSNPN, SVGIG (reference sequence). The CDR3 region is CAWSGKDRVDEKLFF. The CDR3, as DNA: TGTGCCTGGAGTGGAAAGGACAGAGTAGACGAAAAACTGTTTTTT.

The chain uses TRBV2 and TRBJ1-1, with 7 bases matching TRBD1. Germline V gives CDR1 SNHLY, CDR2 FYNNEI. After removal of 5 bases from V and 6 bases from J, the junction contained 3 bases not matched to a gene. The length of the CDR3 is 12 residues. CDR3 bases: TGTGCCAGCAGTAACAGGGGTGCTGAAGCTTTCTTT. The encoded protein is CASSNRGAEAFF.

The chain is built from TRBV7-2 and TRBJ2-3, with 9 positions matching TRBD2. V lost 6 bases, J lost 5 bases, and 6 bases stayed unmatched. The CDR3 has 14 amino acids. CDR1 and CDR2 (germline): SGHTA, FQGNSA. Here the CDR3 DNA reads TGTGCCAGCAGGAGAGCGGGGGGCCTAGATACGCAGTATTTT. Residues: CASRRAGGLDTQYF.